A single sample is the source of the 30 T cell receptor beta chains below, sequenced in a study of post-analysis software for immune sequencing data. Study observations and caveats: With TRBV5-6, TRBV5-1 and TRBV20-1 included, 4 or 5 TRBV segments were more frequent in patients than in controls.

The antigens for these receptors are not known. Prepared libraries of TCR beta cDNA carried unique molecular identifiers. TCRdb recomputed calls from the PCR reads with MiXCR, one row per CDR3 protein. This repertoire shows a few hundred thousand distinct CDR3 sequences, about a third found once; its top ten account for about an eighth. Material: blood. The receptors were gathered from a girl under 18 with multiple sclerosis.

The chain couples TRBV5-8 to TRBJ2-1, with D maybe TRBD2 (5 bases). Looked up from germline, CDR1 is SGHTS and CDR2 is YDEGEE. The V end lost 3 bases, the J end lost 1 base, and 11 bases lay between the germline ends. The CDR3 extends over 15 amino acids. CDR3 sequence (DNA): TGTGCCAGCAGCTCCGCCGGGAAATCCTACAATGAGCAGTTCTTC. This sequence encodes CASSSAGKSYNEQFF.

This clonotype has a handful of counts. The chain has TRBV27 and TRBJ1-4, with 9 nucleotides matching TRBD1. Losses at the gene ends were 2 bases for V and 10 bases for J; bases not matched to a gene: 8. The CDR3 spans 15 residues. The germline CDR1 and CDR2 sequences are MNHEY and SMNVEV (reference sequence). This chain's CDR3 is CASSLQGQGWGKLFF. CDR3 coding DNA: TGTGCCAGCAGTTTACAGGGACAGGGTTGGGGAAAACTGTTTTTT.

V is TRBV5-1 and J is TRBJ2-2; the D gene is possibly TRBD1 (7 bases). CDR1 is SGHRS and CDR2 is YFSETQ in the germline V gene. CDR3 length equals 16 residues. The V end was cut by 0 bases, the J end by 3 bases, with 12 bases between. The CDR3 loop is CASSLGRDRYTGELFF. DNA for the CDR3: TGCGCCAGCAGCTTGGGGCGGGACAGATACACCGGGGAGCTGTTTTTT.

The chain joins TRBV5-1 to TRBJ2-3; D gene unclear. Germline CDR1 reads SGHRS; CDR2 reads YFSETQ. V lost 5 bases and J 2 bases, leaving 9 bases between the germline ends. The CDR3 is 13 amino acids. The CDR3 here is CASREPHTDTQYF. The DNA of the CDR3 is TGCGCCAGCAGGGAGCCACACACAGATACGCAGTATTTT.

This clonotype was detected a few times. The chain links TRBV6-2 or TRBV6-3 to TRBJ1-2; no clear D. V dropped 6 bases and J dropped 1 base, with 6 bases sitting between them. The germline V gene encodes CDR1 MNHEY and CDR2 SVGEGT. This CDR3 contains 12 residues. This chain's CDR3 is CASSRFNYGYTF. For the CDR3, the DNA is TGTGCCAGCAGCCGGTTTAACTATGGCTACACCTTC.

The chain is built from TRBV2 and TRBJ1-5; no definite D call. The germline V gene encodes CDR1 SNHLY and CDR2 FYNNEI. The CDR3 length is 12 residues. Trimming took 5 bases from V and 7 from J, leaving 9 bases between them. CDR3 DNA: TGTGCCAGCAGTTATGATCGACAGCCCCAGCATTTT. It is translated as CASSYDRQPQHF.

V usage is TRBV12-3 or TRBV12-4 and J usage is TRBJ2-3, with D perhaps matching TRBD1 or TRBD2 (5 bases each). The V gene lost 3 bases and the J gene lost 0 bases, with 10 bases spanning the gap. CDR3 size: 15 residues. The CDR3 region is CASSFGGPSTDTQYF. The CDR3, as DNA: TGTGCCAGCAGTTTTGGGGGTCCGAGCACAGATACGCAGTATTTT.

The genes are TRBV24-1 and TRBJ2-1, with TRBD2 matching over 8 bases. V was clipped by 3 bases and J by 6 bases; unmatched bases: 6. The germline gives CDR1 KGHDR, CDR2 SFDVKD. This CDR3 comprises 15 residues. The CDR3 reads CATSDPGTRGNEQFF. The CDR3 DNA sequence: TGTGCCACCAGTGATCCCGGGACTAGAGGCAATGAGCAGTTCTTC.

The chain has TRBV12-3 or TRBV12-4 and TRBJ2-3; D is undetermined. Deletions cut 2 bases from V and 6 bases from J, with 9 bases between. This CDR3 has 13 residues. Written as DNA, the CDR3 is TGTGCCAGCAGTTTAAACACCTGGGATACGCAGTATTTT. This codes for CASSLNTWDTQYF.

CDR3 sequence: CASSLGGLNEQFF. CDR3 coding DNA: TGTGCCAGCTCACTGGGTGGGCTGAATGAGCAGTTCTTC. This sequence joins TRBV18 and TRBJ2-1; D is ambiguous. CDR3 size: 13 residues. Trimming removed 4 bases from V and 7 bases from J, with 11 bases in between. CDR1 and CDR2 (germline): KGHSH, LQKENI.

The chain is built from TRBV12-3 or TRBV12-4 and TRBJ1-6, with D unresolved. The CDR3 extends over 14 amino acids. V was trimmed by 3 bases and J by 9 bases, leaving 12 bases between them. The CDR3 nucleotides are TGTGCCAGCAGTTTCGAGACTATGATTTCACCCCTCCACTTT. Protein: CASSFETMISPLHF.

There are a few counts of this clonotype. The J gene is TRBJ2-7, the V gene TRBV5-6, with D perhaps assigned TRBD1 or TRBD2 (6 bases each). Trimming left V 4 bases short and J 0 bases short, with 14 bases between. This CDR3 has 15 amino acids. Germline CDR1 is SGHDT and CDR2 is YYEEEE. The DNA of the CDR3 is TGTGCCAGCAGCGGCAACCGGGGGCTCTCCTACGAGCAGTACTTC. Translation gives CASSGNRGLSYEQYF.

This chain links TRBV7-2 with TRBJ1-2; TRBD1 matches 8 bases. V was pared by 0 bases and J by 9 bases, with 9 bases of the junction left unmatched. Germline V lookup: CDR1 SGHTA, CDR2 FQGNSA. The CDR3 totals 15 residues. This chain's CDR3 is CASSLATGVLGSYTF. CDR3 DNA sequence: TGTGCCAGCAGCTTAGCGACAGGGGTGTTGGGCAGCTACACCTTC.

This CDR3 reads CASSQHRVDTEAFF. CDR3 in DNA: TGTGCCAGCAGTCAACACAGGGTTGACACTGAAGCTTTCTTT. The V gene is TRBV12-3 or TRBV12-4, the J gene TRBJ1-1; perhaps TRBD1 as D (6 bases). There are 14 residues in the CDR3. Trimming stripped 5 bases from V and 3 bases from J, with 13 bases between.

This clonotype showed up many times. V and J are TRBV12-3 or TRBV12-4 and TRBJ2-5; D not resolved. V lost 6 bases and J lost 5, with 4 bases in between. There are 10 residues in the CDR3. The CDR3 sequence is CASRGETQYF. CDR3 in DNA: TGTGCCAGCAGGGGGGAGACCCAGTACTTC.

The chain couples TRBV2 to TRBJ2-4; D unclear. The CDR3 has 15 amino acids. V lost 1 base to trimming and J lost 0 bases, with 7 bases between them. Germline lookup yields CDR1 SNHLY and CDR2 FYNNEI. The CDR3 region is CASSEVGLAKNIQYF. The CDR3, as DNA: TGTGCCAGCAGTGAAGTAGGGCTAGCCAAAAACATTCAGTACTTC. The whole variable domain, remainder taken from reference TRBV2 and TRBJ2-4, is EPEVTQTPSHQVTQMGQEVILRCVPISNHLYFYWYRQILGQKVEFLVSFYNNEISEKSEIFDDQFSVERPDGSNFTLKIRSTKLEDSAMYFCASSEVGLAKNIQYFGAGTRLSVL.

V usage is TRBV7-9 and J usage is TRBJ2-5, with D unresolved. The germline V gene has CDR1 SEHNR and CDR2 FQNEAQ (reference sequence). V was trimmed by 4 bases and J by 2 bases, leaving 14 bases between them. There are 15 residues in the CDR3. CDR3 DNA sequence: TGTGCCAGCAGCTGGATGGGTCCCTTACAAGAGACCCAGTACTTC. It specifies CASSWMGPLQETQYF.

This clonotype has a handful of counts. The chain uses TRBV27 and TRBJ2-7, with 7 bases matching TRBD1. CDR1 and CDR2 from the germline V gene are MNHEY and SMNVEV (reference sequence). Losses at the gene ends were 5 bases for V and 2 bases for J; bases not matched to a gene: 6. CDR3 size: 14 residues. The DNA for the CDR3 is TGTGCCAGCAGTCAAAGACAGGGACCCTACGAGCAGTACTTC. This gives the protein CASSQRQGPYEQYF.

This clonotype was counted between two and nine times. The V and J genes are TRBV4-1 and TRBJ2-1; TRBD2 matches 9 bases. With V trimmed by 6 bases and J by 8 bases, 20 bases remained unmatched. The CDR3 has 18 amino acids. Germline CDR1 MGHRA, CDR2 YSYEKL. In DNA, the CDR3 is TGCGCCAGCAGAAAGCTGTCCTTTGGCGGGAGGGCCAATGATGAGCAGTTCTTC. It is translated as CASRKLSFGGRANDEQFF.

J is TRBJ2-3 and V is TRBV20-1; 9 positions match TRBD2. CDR1 DFQATT and CDR2 SNEGSKA come from the germline V gene (reference sequence). The trim removed 2 bases at V and 4 bases at J, leaving 10 bases unmatched. CDR3 length: 16 amino acids. The CDR3 spells CSARWFGRGGSDTQYF. The CDR3 DNA follows: TGCAGTGCTAGATGGTTTGGGCGGGGGGGCTCAGATACGCAGTATTTT.

In this sample, this clonotype turned up a few times. The CDR3 DNA reads TGCAGTGCCTACAGGGGGCGCAGATCCTACGAGCAGTACTTC. The encoded protein is CSAYRGRRSYEQYF. The genes are TRBV20-1 and TRBJ2-7, with 9 bases lining up with TRBD1. This CDR3 is 14 amino acids long. The J segment lost 1 base and the V segment lost 6 bases, leaving 7 bases of the junction unmatched. In germline, CDR1 is DFQATT, CDR2 SNEGSKA (reference sequence).

The chain links TRBV6-2 or TRBV6-3 to TRBJ2-3, with 9 bases lining up with TRBD1. Germline V gene lookup returns CDR1 MNHEY and CDR2 SVGEGT. The CDR3 is made up of 16 amino acids. J lost 4 bases, V lost 6 bases, and 11 bases had no gene match. CDR3 sequence: CASSQTGTGLADTQYF. The CDR3 region has the DNA TGTGCCAGCAGCCAAACCGGGACAGGGTTGGCAGATACGCAGTATTTT.

V usage is TRBV11-2 and J usage is TRBJ2-1; D is unresolved. The CDR3 has 12 amino acids. The germline V gene has CDR1 SGHAT and CDR2 FQNNGV. The V end was cut by 5 bases, the J end by 15 bases, with 17 bases between. CDR3 bases: TGTGCCAGCAGCCTCCTATTGGAAAGAGGGTTCTTC. This sequence encodes CASSLLLERGFF. Variable domain in full (rest from reference TRBV11-2 and TRBJ2-1): EAGVAQSPRYKIIEKRQSVAFWCNPISGHATLYWYQQILGQGPKLLIQFQNNGVVDDSQLPKDRFSAERLKGVDSTLKIQPAKLEDSAVYLCASSLLLERGFFGPGTRLTVL.

The chain couples TRBV20-1 to TRBJ1-2, with D possibly being TRBD1 (5 bases). Germline lookup yields CDR1 DFQATT and CDR2 SNEGSKA (reference sequence). The CDR3 length is 11 residues. Trimming pared 7 bases from V and 4 bases from J, leaving 10 bases between. CDR3 amino acids: CSVRGAYGYTF. CDR3 bases: TGCAGTGTTAGGGGAGCCTATGGCTACACCTTC.

This clonotype was seen a handful of times. The chain joins TRBV12-5 to TRBJ1-5; 7 bases match TRBD1. In germline, CDR1 is LGHNT, CDR2 FRNRAP. Unmatched junction bases numbered 10, after V lost 0 bases and J lost 2 bases. The CDR3 consists of 18 residues. DNA for the CDR3: TGTGCTAGTGGTTTGGTCCTCACAGGGGCAAAAGGCAATCAGCCCCAGCATTTT. Its translation: CASGLVLTGAKGNQPQHF.

This clonotype has a handful of counts. V is TRBV5-1 and J is TRBJ2-5, with TRBD1 identical over 8 bases. CDR1 and CDR2 from the germline V gene are SGHRS and YFSETQ. Losses at the gene ends were 4 bases for V and 1 base for J; bases not matched to a gene: 6. The CDR3 has 15 residues. The CDR3 reads CASSRGQGPQETQYF. The CDR3 DNA reads TGCGCCAGCAGCCGAGGACAGGGACCCCAAGAGACCCAGTACTTC.

The chain links TRBV5-1 to TRBJ2-5; no firm D call. The germline V gene encodes CDR1 SGHRS and CDR2 YFSETQ. The V and J ends lost 3 bases and 7 bases respectively, with 13 bases between them. The CDR3 length is 13 residues. The CDR3 nucleotides read TGCGCCAGCAGCTCCCCGGGTACGGGGACCCAGTACTTC. This encodes CASSSPGTGTQYF.

This clonotype has only a few counts. In nucleotides, the CDR3 is TGCAGTGCTAAAGGCAACAGGGACTACGAGCAGTACTTC. The encoded protein is CSAKGNRDYEQYF. The genes are TRBV20-1 and TRBJ2-7; D perhaps matches TRBD1 (6 bases). The germline V and J ends were trimmed by 4 bases and 3 bases, with 13 bases remaining between them. Germline CDR1 and CDR2: DFQATT and SNEGSKA (reference sequence). This CDR3 is 13 amino acids long.

In regard to this clonotype: This may be a read error, as it is one base from a much larger clone. In nucleotides, the CDR3 is TGCAGTGCTAGAGTCCCGGGACAGGGAAATGAGCAGTTCTTC. Protein: CSARVPGQGNEQFF. The gene calls are TRBV20-1 and TRBJ2-1; 9 nucleotides line up with TRBD1. The ends lost 1 base at V and 7 bases at J; junction bases unmatched: 5. The CDR3 has 14 residues. Germline values: CDR1 DFQATT, CDR2 SNEGSKA (reference sequence).

Here the CDR3 DNA reads TGTGCCAGCAGCCGACAGCCACTCAATCAGCCCCAGCATTTT. Encoded protein: CASSRQPLNQPQHF. The chain combines TRBV7-2 with TRBJ1-5; a weak D match, TRBD1 (5 bases). The CDR3 runs 14 residues. The germline V and J ends were trimmed by 5 bases and 3 bases, with 11 bases remaining between them. CDR1 is SGHTA, CDR2 FQGNSA, per germline.